The 4 T cell receptor beta chains below all came from one sample that was sequenced in a study of blood T cell repertoires in COVID-19. Method: immunoSEQ multiplex PCR; TCRdb's copy keeps in-frame clones and lacks some. The sample has roughly 140,000 clones, 80% to 85% seen once. Sequenced material: peripheral blood. These receptors were taken from a woman of 80 years or more with acute or convalescent COVID-19.

V usage is TRBV6-4 and J usage is TRBJ2-3; perhaps TRBD2 as D (6 bases). Between the trimmed V and J ends, which lost 4 bases and 1 base, there was a span of 9 bases. The CDR3 has 14 residues. Germline V gene lookup returns CDR1 MRHNA and CDR2 SNTAGT. CDR3: CASSALAGTDTQYF. The CDR3 nucleotides are TGTGCCAGCAGTGCGTTAGCGGGCACAGATACGCAGTATTTT.

The gene calls are TRBV18 and TRBJ1-3; tentative D call: TRBD1 (6 bases). Germline-derived CDR1 and CDR2 are KGHSH and LQKENI. This CDR3 is built from 15 residues. The V gene lost 3 bases and the J gene lost 4 bases, with 13 bases spanning the gap. The CDR3 DNA reads TGTGCCAGCTCACCGGGACCGGGACACGGAAACACCATATATTTT. Encoded protein: CASSPGPGHGNTIYF.

The chain combines TRBV4-1 with TRBJ1-2; 7 bases are a match to TRBD1. CDR1 and CDR2 from the germline V gene are MGHRA and YSYEKL. The V and J ends lost 3 bases and 5 bases, in that order; junction bases with no gene match: 15. The CDR3 extends over 17 amino acids. The CDR3 here is CASSQDYPRDSRYGYTF. The CDR3 DNA reads TGCGCCAGCAGCCAGGACTATCCCCGGGACAGCAGATATGGCTACACCTTC.

The chain recombines TRBV16 with TRBJ1-6, with a tentative D call TRBD1 (6 bases). The CDR3 totals 18 residues. The V and J ends lost 1 base and 0 bases respectively, with 13 bases between them. Germline V gene lookup returns CDR1 KGHSY and CDR2 FQNENV. CDR3 region: CASSQYGQGSSYNSPLHF. CDR3 coding DNA: TGTGCCAGCAGCCAATATGGGCAGGGGTCCTCCTATAATTCACCCCTCCACTTT.